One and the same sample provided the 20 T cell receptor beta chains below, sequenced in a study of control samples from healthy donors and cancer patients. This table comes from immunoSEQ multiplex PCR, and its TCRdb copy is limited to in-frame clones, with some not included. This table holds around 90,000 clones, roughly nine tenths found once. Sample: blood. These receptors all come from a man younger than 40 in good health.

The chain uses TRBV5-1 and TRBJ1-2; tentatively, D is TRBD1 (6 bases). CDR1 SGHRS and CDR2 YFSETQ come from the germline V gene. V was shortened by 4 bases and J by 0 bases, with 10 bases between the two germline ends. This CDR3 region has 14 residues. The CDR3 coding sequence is TGCGCCAGCAGCCGAGGACAGTCTAACTATGGCTACACCTTC. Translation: CASSRGQSNYGYTF. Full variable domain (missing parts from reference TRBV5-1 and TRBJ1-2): KAGVTQTPRYLIKTRGQQVTLSCSPISGHRSVSWYQQTPGQGLQFLFEYFSETQRNKGNFPGRFSGRQFSNSRSEMNVSTLELGDSALYLCASSRGQSNYGYTFGSGTRLTVV.

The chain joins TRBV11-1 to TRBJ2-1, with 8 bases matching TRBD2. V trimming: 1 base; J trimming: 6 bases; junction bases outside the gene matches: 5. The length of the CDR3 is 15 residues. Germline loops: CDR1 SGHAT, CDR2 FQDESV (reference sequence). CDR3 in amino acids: CASSLEAGAFNEQFF. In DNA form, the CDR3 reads TGTGCCAGCAGCTTAGAAGCGGGGGCCTTCAATGAGCAGTTCTTC.

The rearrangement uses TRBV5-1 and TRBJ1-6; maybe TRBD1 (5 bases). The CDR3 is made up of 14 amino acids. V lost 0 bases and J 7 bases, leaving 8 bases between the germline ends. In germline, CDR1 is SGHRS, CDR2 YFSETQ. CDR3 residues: CASSLGDGNSPLHF. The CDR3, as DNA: TGCGCCAGCAGCTTGGGGGACGGCAATTCACCCCTCCACTTT.

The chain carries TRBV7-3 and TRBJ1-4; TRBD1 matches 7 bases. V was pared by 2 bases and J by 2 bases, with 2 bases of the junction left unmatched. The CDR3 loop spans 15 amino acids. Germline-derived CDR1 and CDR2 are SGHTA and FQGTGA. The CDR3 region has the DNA TGTGCCAGCAGCTTAGAAGGGGGCACTAATGAAAAACTGTTTTTT. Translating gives CASSLEGGTNEKLFF.

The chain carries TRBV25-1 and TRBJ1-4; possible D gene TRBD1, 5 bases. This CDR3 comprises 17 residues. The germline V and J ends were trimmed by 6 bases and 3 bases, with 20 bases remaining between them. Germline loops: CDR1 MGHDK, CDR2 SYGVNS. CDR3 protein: CASSEIRQPVSNEKLFF. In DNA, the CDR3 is TGTGCCAGCAGCGAAATCAGACAGCCTGTCTCTAATGAAAAACTGTTTTTT. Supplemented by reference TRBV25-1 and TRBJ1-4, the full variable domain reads EADIYQTPRYLVIGTGKKITLECSQTMGHDKMYWYQQDPGMELHLIHYSYGVNSTEKGDLSSESTVSRIRTEHFPLTLESARPSHTSQYLCASSEIRQPVSNEKLFFGSGTQLSVL.

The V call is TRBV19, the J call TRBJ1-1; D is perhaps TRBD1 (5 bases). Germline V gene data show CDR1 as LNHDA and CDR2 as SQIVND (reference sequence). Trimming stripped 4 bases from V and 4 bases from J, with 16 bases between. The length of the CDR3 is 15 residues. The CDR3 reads CASSRREGYGTEAFF. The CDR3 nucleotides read TGTGCCAGTAGTAGGCGCGAGGGGTATGGCACTGAAGCTTTCTTT.

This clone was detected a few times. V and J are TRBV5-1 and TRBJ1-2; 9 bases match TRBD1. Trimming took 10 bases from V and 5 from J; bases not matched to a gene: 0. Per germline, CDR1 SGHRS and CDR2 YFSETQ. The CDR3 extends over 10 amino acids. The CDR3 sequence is CAGTGYGYTF. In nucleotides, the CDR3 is TGCGCCGGGACAGGGTATGGCTACACCTTC.

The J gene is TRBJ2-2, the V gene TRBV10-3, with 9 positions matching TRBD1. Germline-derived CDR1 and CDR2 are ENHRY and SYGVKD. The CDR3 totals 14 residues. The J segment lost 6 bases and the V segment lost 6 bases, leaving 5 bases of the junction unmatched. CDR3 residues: CAIRGQGGAGELFF. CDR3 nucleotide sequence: TGTGCCATCAGGGGACAGGGAGGGGCCGGGGAGCTGTTTTTT.

The CDR3 region is CASTPGLATDTQYF. The CDR3 region has the DNA TGTGCCTCAACCCCAGGTCTAGCAACAGATACGCAGTATTTT. V gene TRBV7-2 combines with J gene TRBJ2-3, with a possible D match to TRBD2 (5 bases). Deletions cut 11 bases from V and 3 bases from J, with 18 bases between. This CDR3 has 14 amino acids. Germline loops: CDR1 SGHTA, CDR2 FQGNSA.

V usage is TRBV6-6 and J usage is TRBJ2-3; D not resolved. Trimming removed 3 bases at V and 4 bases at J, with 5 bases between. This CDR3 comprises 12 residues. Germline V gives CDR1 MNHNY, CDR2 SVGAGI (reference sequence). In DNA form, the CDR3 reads TGTGCCAGCAGTTATCCCCCAGATACGCAGTATTTT. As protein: CASSYPPDTQYF.

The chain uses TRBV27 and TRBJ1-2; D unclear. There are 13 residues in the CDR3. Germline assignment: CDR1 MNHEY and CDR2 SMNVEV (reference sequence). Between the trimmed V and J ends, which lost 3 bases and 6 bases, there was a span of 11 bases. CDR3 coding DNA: TGTGCCAGCAGTTTCAGTCGAACGGATGGCTACACCTTC. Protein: CASSFSRTDGYTF.

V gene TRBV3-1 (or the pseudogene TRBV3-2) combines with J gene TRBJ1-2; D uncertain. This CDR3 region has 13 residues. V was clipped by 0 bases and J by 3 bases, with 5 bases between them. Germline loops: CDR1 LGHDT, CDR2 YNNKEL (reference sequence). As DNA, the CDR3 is TGTGCCAGCAGCCAAGATGGTTACTATGGCTACACCTTC. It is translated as CASSQDGYYGYTF.

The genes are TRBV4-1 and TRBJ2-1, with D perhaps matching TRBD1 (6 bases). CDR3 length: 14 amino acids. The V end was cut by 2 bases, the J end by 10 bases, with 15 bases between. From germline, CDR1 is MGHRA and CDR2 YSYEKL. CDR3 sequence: CASSQYQGGMEQFF. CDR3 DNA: TGCGCCAGCAGCCAATATCAAGGGGGAATGGAGCAGTTCTTC.

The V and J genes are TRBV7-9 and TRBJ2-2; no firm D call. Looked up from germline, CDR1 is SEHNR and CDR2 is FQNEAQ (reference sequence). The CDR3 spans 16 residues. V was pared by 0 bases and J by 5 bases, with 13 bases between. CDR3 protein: CASSLATVLSTGELFF. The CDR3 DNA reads TGTGCCAGCAGCTTAGCGACGGTACTATCGACCGGGGAGCTGTTTTTT. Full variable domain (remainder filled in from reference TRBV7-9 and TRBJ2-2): DTGVSQNPRHKITKRGQNVTFRCDPISEHNRLYWYRQTLGQGPEFLTYFQNEAQLEKSRLLSDRFSAERPKGSFSTLEIQRTEQGDSAMYLCASSLATVLSTGELFFGEGSRLTVL.

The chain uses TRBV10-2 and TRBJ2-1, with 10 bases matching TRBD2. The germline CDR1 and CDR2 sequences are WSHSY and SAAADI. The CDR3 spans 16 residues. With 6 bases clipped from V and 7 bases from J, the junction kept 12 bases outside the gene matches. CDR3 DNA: TGCGCCAGCAGACACGGGACTAGCGAATGGGCTAATGAGCAGTTCTTC. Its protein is CASRHGTSEWANEQFF.

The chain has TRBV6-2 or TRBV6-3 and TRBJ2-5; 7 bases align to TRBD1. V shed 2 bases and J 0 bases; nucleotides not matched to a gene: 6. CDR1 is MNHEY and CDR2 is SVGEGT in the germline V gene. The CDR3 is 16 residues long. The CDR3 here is CASSYGQATYQETQYF. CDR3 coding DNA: TGTGCCAGCAGTTACGGACAGGCCACGTACCAAGAGACCCAGTACTTC.

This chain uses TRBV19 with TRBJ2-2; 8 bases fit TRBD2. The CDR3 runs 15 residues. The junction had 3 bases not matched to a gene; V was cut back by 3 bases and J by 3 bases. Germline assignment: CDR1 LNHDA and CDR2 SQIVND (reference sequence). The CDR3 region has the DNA TGTGCCAGTAGTATTCGGGGGGGCGACACCGGGGAGCTGTTTTTT. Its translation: CASSIRGGDTGELFF.

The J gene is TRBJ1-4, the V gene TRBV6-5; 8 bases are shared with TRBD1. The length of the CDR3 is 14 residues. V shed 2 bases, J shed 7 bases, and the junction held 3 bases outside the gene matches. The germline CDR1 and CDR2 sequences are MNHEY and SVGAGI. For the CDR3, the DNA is TGTGCCAGCAGTTACCAGGGGGCGGCTGAAAAACTGTTTTTT. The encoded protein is CASSYQGAAEKLFF.

The CDR3 spells CASSQSGRRVGGELFF. In DNA form, the CDR3 reads TGTGCCAGCAGCCAGTCAGGACGGAGGGTGGGCGGGGAGCTGTTTTTT. The gene calls are TRBV7-2 and TRBJ2-2, with a tentative D call TRBD2 (6 bases). The CDR3 extends over 16 amino acids. V lost 5 bases and J 7 bases, leaving 20 bases between the germline ends. In germline, CDR1 is SGHTA, CDR2 FQGNSA.

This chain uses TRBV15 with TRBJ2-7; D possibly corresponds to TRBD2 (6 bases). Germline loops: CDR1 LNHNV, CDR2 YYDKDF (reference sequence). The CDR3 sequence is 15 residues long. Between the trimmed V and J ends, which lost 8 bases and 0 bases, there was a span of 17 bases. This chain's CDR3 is CATSSGASSSYEQYV. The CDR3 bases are TGTGCCACCTCCTCGGGAGCCAGTAGCTCCTACGAGCAGTACGTC.